This entry features one T cell receptor beta chain sequence. Antigen specificity is unknown. The sample is drawn from a study of shared clonotypes between healthy human individuals. Findings and limits, study-wide: Clonotypes shared by all four donors outscored non-shared clonotypes in generation probability.

At a deep level, the assay was run. TCRdb's copy holds only in-frame clones and misses some; the assay was immunoSEQ multiplex PCR. The sample lists over a million clones, around 97% occurring once. Participating donors were healthy, HIV-negative adults free of recent acute infections or vaccinations. The CDR3 covers 14 residues. The junction had 8 bases not matched to a gene; V was cut back by 6 bases and J by 1 base. Germline CDR1 reads SQVTM; CDR2 reads ANQGSEA. The J gene is TRBJ1-1, the V gene TRBV29-1; the match to TRBD1 covers 7 bases. The sequencing sample was made of naive CD4+ T cells sorted from blood. The subset denotes: CD45RA+ positively selected. The clonotype originates from a man aged 25 to 40 in good health. In DNA, the CDR3 is TGCAGCGTCCAACAGGGGCCGGGGAACACTGAAGCTTTCTTT. Amino acids: CSVQQGPGNTEAFF.